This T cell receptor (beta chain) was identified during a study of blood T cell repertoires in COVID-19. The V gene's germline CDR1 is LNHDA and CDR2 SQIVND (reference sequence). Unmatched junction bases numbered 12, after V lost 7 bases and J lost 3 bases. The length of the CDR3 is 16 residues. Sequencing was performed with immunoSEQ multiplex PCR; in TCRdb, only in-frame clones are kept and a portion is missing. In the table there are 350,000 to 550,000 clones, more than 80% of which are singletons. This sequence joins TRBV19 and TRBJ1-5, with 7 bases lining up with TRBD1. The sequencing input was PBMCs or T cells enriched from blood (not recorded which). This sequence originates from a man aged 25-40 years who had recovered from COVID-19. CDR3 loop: CASTEWDRIFNQPQHF. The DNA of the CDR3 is TGTGCCAGTACAGAGTGGGACAGAATCTTCAATCAGCCCCAGCATTTT.